This T cell receptor (beta chain) emerged from a study of T cell changes during pregnancy in multiple sclerosis. Germline loops: CDR1 MNHEY, CDR2 SMNVEV (reference sequence). The germline V and J ends were trimmed by 2 bases and 3 bases, with 16 bases remaining between them. CDR3 length equals 16 residues. Repertoires were generated with immunoSEQ multiplex PCR, while TCRdb's copy carries only in-frame clones and drops some. The sample yields approximately 21,000 clones, about 88% seen once. In its sample, this clone was seen once. The chain links TRBV27 to TRBJ1-2; D not certain. This sequence originates from a female donor in good health, enrolled as a control in a pregnancy study. The material sequenced was CD8+ T cells from peripheral blood mononuclear cells, taken after pregnancy. Here the CDR3 reads CASSLLRGGNHYGYTF. CDR3 bases: TGTGCCAGCAGTTTACTTCGAGGTGGTAACCACTATGGCTACACCTTC.